This T cell receptor beta chain was documented in a study of blood T cell repertoires in COVID-19. Study-level information: COVID-19 samples from acute and convalescent phases originated in the United States, Italy and Spain. PBMCs, B-cell-depleted T cells, or T cells were the source of the cDNA or gDNA that made up the material.

The germline V gene encodes CDR1 SGDLS and CDR2 YYNGEE. V was trimmed by 0 bases and J by 6 bases, leaving 13 bases between them. This CDR3 spans 14 amino acids. Authors' processing steps: Estimation of nucleated cell counts was performed using reference gene primer amplification. Generated by immunoSEQ multiplex PCR, the TCRdb table keeps only in-frame clones and is missing some. The D gene and trimming were derived from the DNA, and the V and J assignments and clone size from that table. The table records some 110,000 clones, just under 85% of them present only once. The specimen sequenced was peripheral blood. V and J are TRBV9 and TRBJ2-7; tentative D call: TRBD1 (8 bases). This TCR was sampled from a man between 65 and 85 years old with active or convalescent COVID-19. DNA for the CDR3: TGTGCCAGCAGCGTAGACAGGGGGGGTTTCGAGCAGTACTTC. The encoded protein is CASSVDRGGFEQYF.